This TCR beta chain appears in the sequencing data of a study of blood T cells in healthy people across ages. About the research overall: Capture by template switching was about one barcoded beta molecule per two T cells. Notes on the study in general: Naive and antigen-experienced cells were not separated, limiting conclusive comparison.

The CDR3 covers 14 residues. With 5 bases clipped from V and 0 bases from J, the junction kept 6 bases outside the gene matches. The germline CDR1 and CDR2 sequences are DFQATT and SNEGSKA (reference sequence). A second PCR, run for about 7 to 11 cycles, used a sample-barcoded 5' primer plus a J-beta primer mix. A template-switch adaptor containing 12 random nucleotides labeled each cDNA molecule. Each CDR3 protein is one row after TCRdb ran MiXCR on the 5' RACE reads. Here the sample spans 950,000 to 1,200,000 distinct CDR3 sequences, less than 45% being singletons. Regarding this clonotype: What it binds is unknown.

The receptor's source is a man between 18 and 29 years old in good health. The sample taken for sequencing was blood. The chain recombines TRBV20-1 with TRBJ2-7; 8 bases map to TRBD1. This CDR3 is CSALDRASSYEQYF. The CDR3, as DNA: TGCAGTGCTTTGGACAGGGCGAGCTCCTACGAGCAGTACTTC.